These T cell receptor beta chains were read from a single sample in a study of tumor-infiltrating lymphocytes in primary liver carcinoma. One entry per CDR3 protein, called by TCRdb with MiXCR from the multiplex PCR reads. The table records approximately 88,000 distinct CDR3 sequences, 65% to 70% of them present only once. The sample comprised tumor-adjacent normal liver tissue. Every receptor here comes from a man aged 35-49 years with primary liver carcinoma and hepatitis B virus infection. Both conserved end residues are part of each CDR3. D genes are given only for firm matches. Clone size is given for some rows only: seen once, a few or many times, or a class if the clone is expanded.

D gene,V gene,J gene,clone size,CDR3 DNA,CDR3 protein
TRBD2,TRBV11-2,TRBJ2-1,once,TGTGACGGCAGCCTAACTAGCGACGGGGGAAATGAGCAGTTCTTC,CDGSLTSDGGNEQFF
.,TRBV12-3/TRBV12-4,TRBJ2-3,many,TGTGCCAGCAGTTTAGCCGGGGACATCTATCTGGATACGCAGTATTTT,CASSLAGDIYLDTQYF
.,TRBV11-2,TRBJ2-1,.,TGTGCCAGCAGCTCGTTCTATGAGCAACTCTTC,CASSSFYEQLF
.,TRBV20-1,TRBJ1-1,.,TGCAGTACTCTCCAAGCGAGCACTGAAGCTTTCTTT,CSTLQASTEAFF
.,TRBV11-1,TRBJ2-7,many,TGTGCCAGCAGCCCTGCAGGGGTCTTCTACGAGCAGTACTTC,CASSPAGVFYEQYF
.,TRBV6-2/TRBV6-3,TRBJ1-5,.,TGTGCCAGCAGTTACGGTCGTAACCAGTCCCAACATTTT,CASSYGRNQSQHF
TRBD2,TRBV6-5,TRBJ2-7,.,TGTACCAGCAGTTACGACGGGAGGGTCGACGAACAGTACTTC,CTSSYDGRVDEQYF
.,TRBV7-9,TRBJ1-5,many,TGTGCCAGCAGCAACACGGAGATCCAGCCCCAGCATTTT,CASSNTEIQPQHF
.,TRBV12-3/TRBV12-4,TRBJ1-5,many,TGTGCCAGTGCGGGGGGCAGTCCCCTGGGAACCAATCAGCCCCAGCATTTT,CASAGGSPLGTNQPQHF
TRBD1,TRBV4-1,TRBJ1-2,.,TGCGCCAGCAACCCAGTAACAGGGGACGGCTACACCTTC,CASNPVTGDGYTF
.,TRBV28,TRBJ2-3,.,TGTGCCAGCAGTTCCCGAGAGGGTAGACGGGCAGATACGCAATGTTTT,CASSSREGRRADTQCF
.,TRBV11-1,TRBJ2-7,.,TGTGCCAGGAGCCCCGGGTCTTCCGACGAGCAGTACTTC,CARSPGSSDEQYF
TRBD2,TRBV6-1,TRBJ2-3,.,TGTGCCAGCAGTGAGGTGCGGGGGGGCACAGATACGCAGTATTTT,CASSEVRGGTDTQYF
TRBD2,TRBV7-8,TRBJ2-1,.,TGTGCCAGAAGCAGTGGACTAGCTTACAATGAGCAGTTCTTC,CARSSGLAYNEQFF
.,TRBV6-1,TRBJ2-7,medium-sized,TGTGCCAGCAGTGAACGAAATAGCGCCTACGAGCAGTACTTC,CASSERNSAYEQYF
.,TRBV29-1,TRBJ2-7,.,TGCAGCGTTGGGTCAACCCTAGACGGGCAGTACTTC,CSVGSTLDGQYF
.,TRBV29-1,TRBJ1-2,.,TGTAGCGTTGGGGAACCCAACTATGGCTACACCTTC,CSVGEPNYGYTF
TRBD1,TRBV12-3/TRBV12-4,TRBJ1-5,many,TGTGCCAGCAGTTTGGGACAGGGCGAAGGACCCCAGCATTTT,CASSLGQGEGPQHF
TRBD1,TRBV6-6,TRBJ2-2,once,TGTGCCTGCAGTTACCCAGGGGGCGGGGAGCTGTTTTTT,CACSYPGGGELFF
.,TRBV10-2,TRBJ2-1,.,TGCGCCAACAGTGATTTTAGCTTCTACAATGAGCAGTTCTTC,CANSDFSFYNEQFF
.,TRBV11-2,TRBJ2-1,.,TGTGCCAGCAGTCCCAAAGGGTGGCTACCGAGGGGGTGGCAGTTCTTC,CASSPKGWLPRGWQFF
TRBD2,TRBV11-2,TRBJ2-1,.,TGTGCCAGCGGCTTGGATATCGGACTAGCCATGAGTGAGCAGTTCTTT,CASGLDIGLAMSEQFF
TRBD2,TRBV6-5,TRBJ2-7,many,TGTGCCAGCAGTTACGGACTAGCGGGAGGAAGCGAGCAGTACTTC,CASSYGLAGGSEQYF